Listed below are T cell receptor beta chains from one sample, sequenced in a study of blood T cell repertoires in COVID-19. This table comes from immunoSEQ multiplex PCR, and its TCRdb copy is limited to in-frame clones, with some not included. The table has roughly 190,000 clones, roughly 79% seen once. The sequencing input was peripheral blood. These receptors originate from a middle-aged woman with COVID-19, enrolled during active disease. The CDR3 runs from the conserved cysteine through the conserved F or W. Fields, in order: D gene, V gene, J gene, clone size, CDR3 protein, CDR3 DNA. The D gene is left open where the match is weak. Size is stated for part of the rows, as once, few or many counts, or as a class when the clone is expanded.

NA,TRBV7-9,TRBJ2-7,once,CASSGQRDVYEQYF,TGTGCCAGCAGCGGACAACGAGACGTATACGAGCAGTACTTC
NA,TRBV9,TRBJ2-7,few,CASSVAGTIAYEQYF,TGTGCCAGCAGCGTAGCGGGGACAATCGCCTACGAGCAGTACTTC
TRBD2,TRBV19,TRBJ2-1,NA,CASSIKTSGDNEQFF,TGTGCCAGTAGTATCAAGACTAGCGGAGACAATGAGCAGTTCTTC
TRBD2,TRBV7-6,TRBJ2-3,NA,CASSNRAGGAGVSTDTQYF,TGTGCCAGCAGCAACCGCGCGGGGGGCGCGGGGGTTAGCACAGATACGCAGTATTTT
TRBD2,TRBV7-8,TRBJ2-1,NA,CASNRGTRGQEQFF,TGTGCCAGCAACCGGGGGACTAGAGGCCAGGAGCAGTTCTTC
TRBD2,TRBV14,TRBJ2-1,NA,CASSLYSGRAPYNEQFF,TGTGCCAGCAGCCTATACAGCGGGAGGGCCCCTTACAATGAGCAGTTCTTC
NA,TRBV7-9,TRBJ1-1,NA,CASSSQGTTEAFF,TGTGCCAGCAGCTCTCAGGGGACCACTGAAGCTTTCTTT
TRBD1,TRBV2,TRBJ1-2,NA,CASSETGGNGYTF,TGTGCCAGCAGTGAAACAGGGGGTAATGGCTACACCTTC
TRBD2,TRBV4-1,TRBJ2-1,NA,CASSQEWPSGGSWEQFF,TGCGCCAGCAGCCAAGAATGGCCTAGCGGGGGGTCTTGGGAGCAGTTCTTC
NA,TRBV2,TRBJ2-5,NA,CASSERSGEQETQYF,TGTGCCAGCAGTGAAAGGTCGGGGGAACAGGAGACCCAGTACTTC
TRBD1,TRBV4-1,TRBJ2-7,NA,CASSQAGTGDYEQYF,TGCGCCAGCAGCCAAGCCGGGACAGGGGACTACGAGCAGTACTTC
NA,TRBV30,TRBJ1-1,NA,CAWTFYTEAFF,TGTGCCTGGACCTTTTACACTGAAGCTTTCTTT
TRBD1,TRBV7-9,TRBJ1-1,NA,CASSLYSTGGSEAFF,TGTGCCAGCAGCTTATATTCGACAGGGGGCAGTGAAGCTTTCTTT
TRBD1,TRBV24-1,TRBJ2-1,NA,CATSDPVTGASGEQFF,TGTGCCACCAGTGACCCCGTTACAGGGGCGAGTGGTGAGCAGTTCTTC
TRBD1,TRBV6-5,TRBJ1-4,medium-sized,CASSGGQGAEKLFF,TGTGCCAGCAGCGGTGGCCAGGGGGCCGAAAAACTGTTTTTT
TRBD1,TRBV11-2,TRBJ2-7,NA,CASSLGDRYYEQYF,TGTGCCAGCAGCTTAGGGGACAGATACTACGAGCAGTACTTC
TRBD1,TRBV24-1,TRBJ2-1,NA,CATSDWGTGRKAPNNEQFF,TGTGCCACCAGTGATTGGGGGACAGGACGAAAAGCACCTAATAATGAGCAGTTCTTC
NA,TRBV3-1/TRBV3-2,TRBJ2-1,NA,CASSQLPRGPAGFF,TGTGCCAGCAGCCAATTGCCTAGGGGCCCCGCCGGGTTCTTC
TRBD1,TRBV7-6,TRBJ1-6,NA,CASSLSSGQGSSPLHF,TGTGCCAGCAGCTTATCGTCAGGACAGGGTAGTTCACCCCTCCACTTT
TRBD2,TRBV19,TRBJ2-5,NA,CASSRGTSVPQETQYF,TGTGCCAGTAGCAGAGGGACTAGCGTGCCTCAAGAGACCCAGTACTTC
TRBD2,TRBV28,TRBJ2-1,NA,CASLSGTYNEQFF,TGTGCCAGCTTAAGCGGGACCTACAATGAGCAGTTCTTC
NA,TRBV20-1,TRBJ2-7,large,CSASSRDNYEQYF,TGCAGTGCTAGTTCCCGGGACAACTACGAGCAGTACTTC
NA,TRBV28,TRBJ2-7,NA,CASTTGTYEQYF,TGTGCCAGCACGACAGGAACCTACGAGCAGTACTTC
NA,TRBV5-4,TRBJ1-5,few,CASSLAGQNQPQHF,TGTGCCAGCAGCTTGGCAGGGCAGAATCAGCCCCAGCATTTT
TRBD2,TRBV27,TRBJ2-7,NA,CASRASGSYEQYF,TGTGCCAGCCGCGCTAGCGGCTCCTACGAGCAGTACTTC
TRBD2,TRBV5-4,TRBJ2-2,NA,CASSTSGRNTGELFF,TGTGCCAGCAGCACAAGCGGGAGGAATACCGGGGAGCTGTTTTTT
TRBD1,TRBV2,TRBJ1-2,few,CASSPGGNYGYTF,TGTGCCAGCAGCCCAGGGGGGAACTATGGCTACACCTTC
NA,TRBV7-9,TRBJ1-3,few,CASSLNRAGNTIYF,TGTGCCAGCAGCTTAAACAGGGCTGGAAACACCATATATTTT
TRBD2,TRBV5-1,TRBJ2-7,NA,CASSLAGLAGVYEQYF,TGCGCCAGCAGCTTGGCCGGACTAGCGGGGGTTTACGAGCAGTACTTC
TRBD1,TRBV5-5,TRBJ1-5,NA,CASSFWTGDEQPQHF,TGTGCCAGCAGCTTCTGGACAGGGGATGAGCAGCCCCAGCATTTT
NA,TRBV7-6,TRBJ1-1,NA,CASSLAGGEGEAFF,TGTGCCAGCAGCTTAGCGGGAGGGGAAGGTGAAGCTTTCTTT
NA,TRBV28,TRBJ2-4,NA,CASSYIPPGPLAKNIQYF,TGTGCCAGCAGTTACATCCCCCCAGGCCCTCTAGCCAAAAACATTCAGTACTTC
TRBD2,TRBV19,TRBJ2-2,once,CASRPGLVNTGELFF,TGTGCCAGTAGGCCGGGACTAGTGAACACCGGGGAGCTGTTTTTT